The clone carrying this TCR beta chain was seen a single time. The antigen is not known. TCRdb's table, derived via immunoSEQ multiplex PCR, lists solely in-frame clones and lacks some. The sample includes approximately 94,000 clones, about 88% of them seen just once. This record comes from a study of OX40 agonist ivuxolimab in advanced cancers. Looking at the study overall: Males comprised about 78% of the group, whose mean age was approximately 61 years (range 23 to 79).

The CDR3 runs 13 residues. Trimming removed 1 base from V and 4 bases from J, with 5 bases in between. The germline CDR1 and CDR2 sequences are MGHRA and YSYEKL. Study-level points and caveats: Clonal expansion from baseline to week 6 occurred in both CD4+ and CD8+ T cells. Relative to CD4+ cells, CD8+ T cells on average had more expanded clones.

V usage is TRBV4-1 and J usage is TRBJ2-1, with D unresolved. This clonotype originated in an adult with an advanced solid tumor such as melanoma, head and neck, liver or kidney cancer. Specimen: CD4+ or CD8+ T cells sorted from blood, collected in a trial of the OX40 agonist ivuxolimab. The CDR3 sequence is CASSQVLYNEQFF. CDR3 in DNA: TGCGCCAGCAGCCAAGTGTTATACAATGAGCAGTTCTTC.